This entry describes one TCR beta chain. Repertoires were generated with immunoSEQ multiplex PCR, while TCRdb's copy carries only in-frame clones and drops some. This table has 50,000 to 75,000 clones, 86% appearing once. Germline lookup yields CDR1 MNHNS and CDR2 SASEGT. This CDR3 region has 15 residues. V was trimmed by 3 bases and J by 5 bases, leaving 14 bases between them. The data are from a study of OX40 agonist ivuxolimab in advanced cancers. The material was CD4+ or CD8+ T cells sorted from blood, obtained in a trial of the OX40 agonist ivuxolimab. The origin of this receptor is an adult with an advanced solid tumor such as melanoma, head and neck, liver or kidney cancer. The V and J genes are TRBV6-1 and TRBJ1-5; tentatively, D is TRBD1 (5 bases). The CDR3 protein is CASSDPRGWHQPQHF. In DNA form, the CDR3 reads TGTGCCAGCAGTGACCCGAGGGGCTGGCATCAGCCCCAGCATTTT.